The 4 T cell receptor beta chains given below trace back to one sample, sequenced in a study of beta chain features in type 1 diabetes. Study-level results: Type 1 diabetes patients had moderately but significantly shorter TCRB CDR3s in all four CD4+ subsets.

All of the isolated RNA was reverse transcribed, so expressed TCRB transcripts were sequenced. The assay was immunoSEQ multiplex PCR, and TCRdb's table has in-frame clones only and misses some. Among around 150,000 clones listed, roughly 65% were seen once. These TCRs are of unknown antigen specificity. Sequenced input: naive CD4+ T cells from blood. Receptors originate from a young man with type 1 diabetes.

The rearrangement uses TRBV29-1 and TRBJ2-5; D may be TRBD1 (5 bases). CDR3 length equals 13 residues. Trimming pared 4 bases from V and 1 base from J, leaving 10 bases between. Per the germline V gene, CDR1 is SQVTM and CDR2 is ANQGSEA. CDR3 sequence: CSVGGSLQETQYF. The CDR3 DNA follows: TGCAGCGTTGGGGGCAGCCTCCAAGAGACCCAGTACTTC.

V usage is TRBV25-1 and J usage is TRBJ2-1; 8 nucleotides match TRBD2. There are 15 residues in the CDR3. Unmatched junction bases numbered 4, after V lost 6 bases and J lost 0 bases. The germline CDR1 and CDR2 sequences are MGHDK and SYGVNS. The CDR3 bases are TGTGCCAGCAGCATAGCGGGAAGCTCCTACAATGAGCAGTTCTTC. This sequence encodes CASSIAGSSYNEQFF.

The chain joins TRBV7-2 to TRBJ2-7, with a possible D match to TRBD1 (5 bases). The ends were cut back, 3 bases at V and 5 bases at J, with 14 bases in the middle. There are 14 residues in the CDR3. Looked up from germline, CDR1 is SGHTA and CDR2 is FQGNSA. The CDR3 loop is CASSFAQGLNEQYF. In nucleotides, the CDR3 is TGTGCCAGCAGCTTCGCTCAGGGTTTGAACGAGCAGTACTTC.

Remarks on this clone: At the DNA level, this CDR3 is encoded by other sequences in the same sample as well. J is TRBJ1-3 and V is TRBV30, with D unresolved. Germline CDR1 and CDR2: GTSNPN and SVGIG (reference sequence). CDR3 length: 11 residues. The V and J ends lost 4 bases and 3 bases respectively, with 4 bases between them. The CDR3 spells CAWTGGNTIYF. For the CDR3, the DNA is TGTGCCTGGACAGGTGGAAACACCATATATTTT.